The present T cell receptor (beta chain) was sequenced within a study of identical twins. Study results and caveats: Where out-of-frame alpha sequences were twin-shared, they showed excess low generation probability.

Germline-derived CDR1 and CDR2 are SNHLY and FYNNEI. CDR3 length: 16 amino acids. With V trimmed by 7 bases and J by 5 bases, 9 bases remained unmatched. There are a few counts of this clonotype. As yet, its antigen is unknown. Template switching supplied a universal primer site; unique molecular identifiers were carried on the cDNA. TCRdb reprocessed the 5' RACE reads via MiXCR and lists one record per CDR3 protein. The table includes some 900,000 distinct CDR3 sequences, over 9% detected once. This same sample was also part of a study on yellow fever vaccine responses in identical twins.

V gene TRBV2 combines with J gene TRBJ2-3; 13 nucleotides line up with TRBD2. The TCR was taken from a woman aged 18-35 years in good health. Sample: PBMCs. DNA of the CDR3: TGTGCCAGCACGCTCGGACTAGCGGGAGTGTTAGATACGCAGTATTTT. Encoded protein: CASTLGLAGVLDTQYF.